This T cell receptor (beta chain) was captured by sequencing in a study of blood T cell repertoires in COVID-19. Overall study context: Some COVID-19 samples were acute and others convalescent; all came from the United States, Italy and Spain. T cells, B-cell-depleted T cells, or PBMCs provided the cDNA or gDNA that served as material.

Germline assignment: CDR1 SGHTA and CDR2 FQGNSA. The CDR3 extends over 15 amino acids. The germline V and J ends were trimmed by 4 bases and 4 bases, with 14 bases remaining between them. As originally analysed: Reference gene primer amplification gave nucleated cell count estimates. Profiling relied on immunoSEQ multiplex PCR, and the TCRdb table lists in-frame clones only, not all of them. D and trimming were read from the DNA, whereas the V and J calls and clone size are those reported in that table. Of some 200,000 clones in the sample, around 90% were seen once. The sequenced material came from peripheral blood. This chain connects TRBV7-2 to TRBJ2-1, with D perhaps TRBD1 (6 bases). The receptor was isolated from a man in his fifties with acute or convalescent COVID-19. CDR3 in amino acids: CASSYMTGPYNEQFF. DNA for the CDR3: TGTGCCAGCAGCTATATGACAGGACCTTACAATGAGCAGTTCTTC.